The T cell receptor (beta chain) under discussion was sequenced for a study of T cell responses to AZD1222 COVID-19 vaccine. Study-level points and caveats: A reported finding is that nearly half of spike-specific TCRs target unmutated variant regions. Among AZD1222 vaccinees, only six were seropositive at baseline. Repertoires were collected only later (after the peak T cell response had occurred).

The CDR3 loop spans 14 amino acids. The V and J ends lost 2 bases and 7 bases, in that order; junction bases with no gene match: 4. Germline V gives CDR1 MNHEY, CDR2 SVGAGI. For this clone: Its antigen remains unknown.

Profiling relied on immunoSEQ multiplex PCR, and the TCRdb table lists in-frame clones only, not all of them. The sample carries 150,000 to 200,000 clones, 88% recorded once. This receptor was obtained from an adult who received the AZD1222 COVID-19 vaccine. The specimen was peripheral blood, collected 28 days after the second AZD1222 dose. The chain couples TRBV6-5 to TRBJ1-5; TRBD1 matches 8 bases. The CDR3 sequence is CASSYGQGVQPQHF. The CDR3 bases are TGTGCCAGCAGTTACGGACAGGGTGTCCAGCCCCAGCATTTT.